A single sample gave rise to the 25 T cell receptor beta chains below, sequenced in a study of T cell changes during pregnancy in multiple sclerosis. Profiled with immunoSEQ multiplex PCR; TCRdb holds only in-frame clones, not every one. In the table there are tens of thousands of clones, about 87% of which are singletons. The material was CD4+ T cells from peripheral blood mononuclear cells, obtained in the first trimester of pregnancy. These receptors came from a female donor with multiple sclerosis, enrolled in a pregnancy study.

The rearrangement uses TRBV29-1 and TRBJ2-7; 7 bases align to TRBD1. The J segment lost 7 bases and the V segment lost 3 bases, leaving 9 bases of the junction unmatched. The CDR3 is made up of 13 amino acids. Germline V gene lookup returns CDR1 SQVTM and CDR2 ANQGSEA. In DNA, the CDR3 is TGCAGCGTTGAGGTTGGGACAGTCGGGGAGCAGTACTTC. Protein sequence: CSVEVGTVGEQYF.

The CDR3 DNA is TGTGCCAGCAGCCGGGGGGGTTATGGTGAAAAACTGTTTTTT. Amino acids: CASSRGGYGEKLFF. The chain links TRBV6-5 to TRBJ1-4; D is possibly TRBD1 (5 bases). There are 14 residues in the CDR3. V shed 6 bases and J shed 7 bases, with 15 bases lying between them. Germline CDR1 reads MNHEY; CDR2 reads SVGAGI.

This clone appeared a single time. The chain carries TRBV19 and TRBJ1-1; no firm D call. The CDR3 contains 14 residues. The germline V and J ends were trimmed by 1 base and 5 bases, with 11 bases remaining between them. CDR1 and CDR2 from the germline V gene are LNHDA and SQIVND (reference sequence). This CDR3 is CASSIGGRGTEAFF. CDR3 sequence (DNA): TGTGCCAGTAGTATAGGAGGGCGAGGGACTGAAGCTTTCTTT. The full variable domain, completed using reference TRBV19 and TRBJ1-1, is DGGITQSPKYLFRKEGQNVTLSCEQNLNHDAMYWYRQDPGQGLRLIYYSQIVNDFQKGDIAEGYSVSREKKESFPLTVTSAQKNPTAFYLCASSIGGRGTEAFFGQGTRLTVV.

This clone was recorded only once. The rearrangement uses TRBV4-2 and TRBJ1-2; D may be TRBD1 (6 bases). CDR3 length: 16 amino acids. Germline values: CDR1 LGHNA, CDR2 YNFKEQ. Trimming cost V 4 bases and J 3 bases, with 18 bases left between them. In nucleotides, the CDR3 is TGTGCCAGCAGCCCTACCCGGACAGTTGGATACTATGGCTACACCTTC. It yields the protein CASSPTRTVGYYGYTF.

CDR3 sequence: CASSIQRISSNQPQHF. CDR3 nucleotides: TGTGCCAGTAGTATACAGCGGATCAGTAGCAATCAGCCCCAGCATTTT. The V call is TRBV19, the J call TRBJ1-5; D is unclear. The V gene's germline CDR1 is LNHDA and CDR2 SQIVND (reference sequence). CDR3 length: 16 amino acids. Trimming shortened V by 2 bases and J by 0 bases, and 11 bases separated the two germline ends.

The CDR3 region is CAISESGTSGSLEQFF. The DNA of the CDR3 is TGTGCCATCAGTGAGTCAGGAACTAGCGGGAGCCTGGAGCAGTTCTTC. The rearrangement links TRBV10-3 to TRBJ2-1; 11 nucleotides line up with TRBD2. This CDR3 has 16 amino acids. Germline V gives CDR1 ENHRY, CDR2 SYGVKD. Trimming removed 0 bases from V and 10 bases from J; junction bases left unmatched: 8.

CDR3 protein: CASSPWRASFRELEKLFF. The CDR3 DNA reads TGTGCCAGCAGCCCATGGAGGGCTTCGTTTCGGGAGCTTGAAAAACTGTTTTTT. The chain employs TRBV7-8 and TRBJ1-4; D is undetermined. This CDR3 region has 18 residues. CDR1 is SGHVS, CDR2 FQNEAQ, per germline. With 5 bases removed from V and 7 bases from J, the gap between germline ends came to 26 bases. The complete variable domain, with remaining parts taken from reference TRBV7-8 and TRBJ1-4, reads GAGVSQSPRYKVAKRGQDVALRCDPISGHVSLFWYQQALGQGPEFLTYFQNEAQLDKSGLPSDRFFAERPEGSVSTLKIQRTQQEDSAVYLCASSPWRASFRELEKLFFGSGTQLSVL.

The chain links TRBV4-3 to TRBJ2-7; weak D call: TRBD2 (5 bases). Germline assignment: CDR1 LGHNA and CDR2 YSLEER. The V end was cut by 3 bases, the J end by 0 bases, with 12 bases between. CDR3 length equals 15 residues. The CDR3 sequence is CASSHRNRGSYEQYF. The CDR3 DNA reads TGCGCCAGCAGCCACAGAAACCGGGGCTCCTACGAGCAGTACTTC.

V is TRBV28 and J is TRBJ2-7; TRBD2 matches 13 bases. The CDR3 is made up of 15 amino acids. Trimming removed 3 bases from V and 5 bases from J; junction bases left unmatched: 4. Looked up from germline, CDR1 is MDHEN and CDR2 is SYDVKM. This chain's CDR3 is CASSFWTSGSNEQYF. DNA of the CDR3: TGTGCCAGCAGTTTCTGGACTAGCGGGAGCAACGAGCAGTACTTC.

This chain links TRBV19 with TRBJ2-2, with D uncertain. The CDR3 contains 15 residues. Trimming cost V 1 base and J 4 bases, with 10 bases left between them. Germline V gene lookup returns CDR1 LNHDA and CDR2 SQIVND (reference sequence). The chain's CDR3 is CASSIGGVSTGELFF. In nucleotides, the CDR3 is TGTGCCAGTAGTATAGGTGGAGTCAGCACCGGGGAGCTGTTTTTT.

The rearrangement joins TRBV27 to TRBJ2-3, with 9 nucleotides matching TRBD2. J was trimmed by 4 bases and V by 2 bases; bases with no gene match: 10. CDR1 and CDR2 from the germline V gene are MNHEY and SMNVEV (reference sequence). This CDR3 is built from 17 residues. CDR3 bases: TGTGCCAGCAGTTTAATGGCGGGAGGGCCCAGGGCAGATACGCAGTATTTT. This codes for CASSLMAGGPRADTQYF.

The CDR3 spells CAWWRDTGELFF. CDR3 DNA: TGTGCCTGGTGGAGGGACACCGGGGAGCTGTTTTTT. J is TRBJ2-2 and V is TRBV30; D is perhaps TRBD2 (6 bases). V shed 5 bases and J shed 3 bases, with 7 bases lying between them. Germline V gene sequence: CDR1 GTSNPN, CDR2 SVGIG (reference sequence). The CDR3 consists of 12 residues.

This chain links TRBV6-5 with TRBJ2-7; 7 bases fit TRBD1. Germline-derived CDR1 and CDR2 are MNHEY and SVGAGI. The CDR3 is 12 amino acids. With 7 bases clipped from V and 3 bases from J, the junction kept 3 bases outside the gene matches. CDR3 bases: TGTGCCAGCAAGGGGACAGTCTACGAGCAGTACTTC. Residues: CASKGTVYEQYF.

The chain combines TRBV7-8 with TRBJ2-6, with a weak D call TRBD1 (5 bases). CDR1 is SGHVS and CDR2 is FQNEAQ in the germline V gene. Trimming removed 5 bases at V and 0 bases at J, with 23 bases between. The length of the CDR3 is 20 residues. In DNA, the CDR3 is TGTGCCAGCAGCCCCCTTTATAAGGGGATAGCTCTCTCTGGGGCCAACGTCCTGACTTTC. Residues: CASSPLYKGIALSGANVLTF.

Here the CDR3 reads CASSQGSPLHF. The CDR3, as DNA: TGTGCCAGCAGCCAGGGATCACCCCTCCACTTT. The chain is built from TRBV7-2 and TRBJ1-6, with D possibly being TRBD1 (5 bases). The germline V gene encodes CDR1 SGHTA and CDR2 FQGNSA. This CDR3 has 11 residues. Trimming removed 5 bases from V and 10 bases from J, with 6 bases in between. The full variable domain, rest sourced from reference TRBV7-2 and TRBJ1-6, is GAGVSQSPSNKVTEKGKDVELRCDPISGHTALYWYRQSLGQGLEFLIYFQGNSAPDKSGLPSDRFSAERTGGSVSTLTIQRTQQEDSAVYLCASSQGSPLHFGNGTRLTVT.

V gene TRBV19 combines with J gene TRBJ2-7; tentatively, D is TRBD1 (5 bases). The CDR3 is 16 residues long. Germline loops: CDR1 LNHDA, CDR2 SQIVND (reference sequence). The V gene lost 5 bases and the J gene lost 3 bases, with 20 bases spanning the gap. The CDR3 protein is CASSASGMRIYYEQYF. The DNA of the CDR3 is TGTGCCAGTAGTGCCTCAGGGATGAGGATATACTACGAGCAGTACTTC.

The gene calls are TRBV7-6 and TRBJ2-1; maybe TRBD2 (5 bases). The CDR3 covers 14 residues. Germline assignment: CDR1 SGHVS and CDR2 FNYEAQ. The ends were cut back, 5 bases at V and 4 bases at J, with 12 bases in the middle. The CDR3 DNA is TGTGCCAGCAGCCCCGCGGGCTTATACAATGAGCAGTTCTTC. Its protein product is CASSPAGLYNEQFF.

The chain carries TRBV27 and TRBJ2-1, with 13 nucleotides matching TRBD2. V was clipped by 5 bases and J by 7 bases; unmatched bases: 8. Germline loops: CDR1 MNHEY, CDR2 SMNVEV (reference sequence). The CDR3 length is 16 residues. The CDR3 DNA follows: TGTGCCAGCAGTCCCAGACTAGCGGGAGGAGTGAATGAGCAGTTCTTC. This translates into CASSPRLAGGVNEQFF.

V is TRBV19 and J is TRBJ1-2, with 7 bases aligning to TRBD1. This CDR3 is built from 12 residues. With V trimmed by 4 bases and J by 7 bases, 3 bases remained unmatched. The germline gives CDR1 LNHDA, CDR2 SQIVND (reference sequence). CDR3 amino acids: CASSKGALGYTF. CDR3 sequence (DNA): TGTGCCAGTAGTAAGGGGGCGCTTGGCTACACCTTC.

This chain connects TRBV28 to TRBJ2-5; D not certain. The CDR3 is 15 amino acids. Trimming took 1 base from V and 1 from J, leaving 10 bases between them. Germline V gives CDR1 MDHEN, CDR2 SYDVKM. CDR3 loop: CASSLLGEIQETQYF. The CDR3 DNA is TGTGCCAGCAGTTTATTGGGCGAGATCCAAGAGACCCAGTACTTC. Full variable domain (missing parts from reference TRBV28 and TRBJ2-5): DVKVTQSSRYLVKRTGEKVFLECVQDMDHENMFWYRQDPGLGLRLIYFSYDVKMKEKGDIPEGYSVSREKKERFSLILESASTNQTSMYLCASSLLGEIQETQYFGPGTRLLVL.

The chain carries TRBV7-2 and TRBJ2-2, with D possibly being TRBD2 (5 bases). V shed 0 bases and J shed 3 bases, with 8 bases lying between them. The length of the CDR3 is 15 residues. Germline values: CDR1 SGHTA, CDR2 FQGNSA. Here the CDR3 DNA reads TGTGCCAGCAGCTTAGCGGGGAGAGACACCGGGGAGCTGTTTTTT. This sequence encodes CASSLAGRDTGELFF.

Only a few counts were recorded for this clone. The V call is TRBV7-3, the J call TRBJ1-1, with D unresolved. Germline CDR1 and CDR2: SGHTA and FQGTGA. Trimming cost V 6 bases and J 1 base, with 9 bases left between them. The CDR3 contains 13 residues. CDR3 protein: CASSQDKNTEAFF. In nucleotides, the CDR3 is TGTGCCAGCAGTCAAGACAAGAACACTGAAGCTTTCTTT.

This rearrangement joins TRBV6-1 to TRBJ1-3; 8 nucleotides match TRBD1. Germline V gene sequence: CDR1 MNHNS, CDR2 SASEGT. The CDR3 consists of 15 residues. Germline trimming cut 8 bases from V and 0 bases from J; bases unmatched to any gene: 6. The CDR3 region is CASPRDRNSGNTIYF. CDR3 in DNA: TGTGCCAGCCCCCGGGACAGGAACTCTGGAAACACCATATATTTT.

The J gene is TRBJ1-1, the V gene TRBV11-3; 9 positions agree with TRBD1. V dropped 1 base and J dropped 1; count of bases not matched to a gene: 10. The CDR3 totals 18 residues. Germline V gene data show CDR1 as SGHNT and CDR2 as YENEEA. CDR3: CASSLGLDRGGQNTEAFF. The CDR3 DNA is TGTGCCAGCAGCTTAGGCCTGGACAGGGGAGGTCAGAACACTGAAGCTTTCTTT.

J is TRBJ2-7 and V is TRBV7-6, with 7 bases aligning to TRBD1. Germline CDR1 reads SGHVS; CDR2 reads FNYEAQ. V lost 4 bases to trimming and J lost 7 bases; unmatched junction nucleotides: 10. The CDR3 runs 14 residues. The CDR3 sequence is CASSSGTASEEQYF. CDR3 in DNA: TGTGCCAGCAGCTCCGGGACAGCTTCTGAGGAGCAGTACTTC.